The next 26 T cell receptor beta chains were all read from a single sample in a study of T cells in Graves' hyperthyroidism and ophthalmopathy. RNA transcripts were the template for amplifying TCR beta CDR3 regions. In the first-round RT-PCR of the TCR CDR3, the HTBI primer set was used. TCRdb redid the calling of the multiplex PCR reads with MiXCR, one entry per CDR3 protein. The sample lists tens of thousands of distinct CDR3 sequences; under 55% were seen once. Sequenced: blood. The receptor set was obtained from a woman in her 30s with Graves' hyperthyroidism.

This clonotype was seen repeatedly, ten times or more. This rearrangement joins TRBV28 to TRBJ1-1; 7 nucleotides align to TRBD1. The ends lost 5 bases at V and 0 bases at J; junction bases unmatched: 3. The V gene's germline CDR1 is MDHEN and CDR2 SYDVKM. The CDR3 is 14 amino acids. The CDR3 DNA is TGTGCCAGCAGTGAGACAGGGTTGAACACTGAAGCTTTCTTT. It is translated as CASSETGLNTEAFF. Drawing the rest from reference TRBV28 and TRBJ1-1, the complete variable domain is DVKVTQSSRYLVKRTGEKVFLECVQDMDHENMFWYRQDPGLGLRLIYFSYDVKMKEKGDIPEGYSVSREKKERFSLILESASTNQTSMYLCASSETGLNTEAFFGQGTRLTVV.

This chain joins TRBV5-1 and TRBJ2-7, with D perhaps given as TRBD1 or TRBD2 (6 bases each). The CDR3 covers 15 residues. Germline V gives CDR1 SGHRS, CDR2 YFSETQ. Deletions cut 3 bases from V and 3 bases from J, with 16 bases between. CDR3 loop: CASSSQKGGGYEQYF. In DNA form, the CDR3 reads TGCGCCAGCAGCTCCCAGAAAGGAGGGGGCTACGAGCAGTACTTC.

The CDR3: CASSLGGIYEQYF. CDR3 nucleotide sequence: TGTGCCAGCAGCTTAGGAGGGATCTACGAGCAGTACTTC. The V gene is TRBV7-8, the J gene TRBJ2-7, with a weak D call TRBD2 (5 bases). The V and J ends lost 1 base and 3 bases respectively, with 7 bases between them. The CDR3 consists of 13 residues. Looked up from germline, CDR1 is SGHVS and CDR2 is FQNEAQ.

By sample fraction, this clonotype is medium-sized. The rearrangement joins TRBV2 to TRBJ1-4; 7 bases agree with TRBD1. Germline V gene data show CDR1 as SNHLY and CDR2 as FYNNEI. The CDR3 runs 13 residues. V shed 7 bases and J 7 bases; nucleotides not matched to a gene: 6. CDR3 residues: CASIRQGSEKLFF. In DNA, the CDR3 is TGTGCCAGCATTAGACAGGGAAGTGAAAAACTGTTTTTT.

There are many counts of this clonotype. In nucleotides, the CDR3 is TGCGCCAGCAGCTTGGCGACGGGAGGGGTAACCGGGGAGCTGTTTTTT. It specifies CASSLATGGVTGELFF. The chain uses TRBV5-1 and TRBJ2-2; 8 bases line up with TRBD2. Germline trimming cut 0 bases from V and 5 bases from J; bases unmatched to any gene: 6. CDR3 length equals 16 residues. Per the germline V gene, CDR1 is SGHRS and CDR2 is YFSETQ.

This sequence joins TRBV6-5 and TRBJ1-2, with D perhaps TRBD1 (5 bases). Between the trimmed V and J ends, which lost 6 bases and 3 bases, there was a span of 8 bases. This CDR3 is built from 12 residues. Germline lookup yields CDR1 MNHEY and CDR2 SVGAGI. The CDR3 DNA reads TGTGCCAGCAGCGAGACAGACTATGGCTACACCTTC. As protein: CASSETDYGYTF.

V gene TRBV6-6 combines with J gene TRBJ1-3; D call uncertain. CDR3 size: 15 residues. Per the germline V gene, CDR1 is MNHNY and CDR2 is SVGAGI (reference sequence). Deletions cut 7 bases from V and 0 bases from J, with 13 bases between. CDR3 DNA: TGTGCCAGCAAACCCTACAGATACTCTGGAAACACCATATATTTT. Amino acid sequence: CASKPYRYSGNTIYF.

The V call is TRBV10-3, the J call TRBJ2-2, with TRBD1 matching over 7 bases. CDR3 length: 15 residues. From germline, CDR1 is ENHRY and CDR2 SYGVKD. V shed 2 bases, J shed 5 bases, and the junction held 5 bases outside the gene matches. The CDR3 is CAISEGQGVTGELFF. As DNA, the CDR3 is TGTGCCATCAGTGAGGGTCAGGGGGTGACCGGGGAGCTGTTTTTT.

This clonotype was recorded at least ten times. The chain carries TRBV11-2 and TRBJ2-2, with 7 bases fitting TRBD1. Germline lookup yields CDR1 SGHAT and CDR2 FQNNGV. The CDR3 contains 14 residues. The CDR3 bases are TGTGCGGAGAGGGGACAGTTGAACACCGGGGAGCTGTTTTTT. This translates into CAERGQLNTGELFF.

This sequence joins TRBV20-1 and TRBJ2-7, with 9 bases lining up with TRBD1. Germline CDR1 DFQATT, CDR2 SNEGSKA (reference sequence). V lost 6 bases and J lost 7; bases outside the gene matches: 10. The CDR3 loop spans 13 amino acids. The CDR3 coding sequence is TGCAGTGCATATTGGACAGGGGCGCAAGAGCAGTACTTC. This codes for CSAYWTGAQEQYF.

This clonotype is categorized as medium-sized (0.01 to 0.1%). This chain connects TRBV10-3 to TRBJ2-5; D is possibly TRBD2 (5 bases). The length of the CDR3 is 15 residues. CDR1 is ENHRY and CDR2 is SYGVKD in the germline V gene. V lost 6 bases to trimming and J lost 4 bases, with 18 bases between them. The CDR3 DNA sequence: TGTGCCATCAGCGGTACCGTCTTGGCGGGAGAGACCCAGTACTTC. It yields the protein CAISGTVLAGETQYF.

In its sample, this clonotype ranks as medium-sized. J is TRBJ1-4 and V is TRBV2; TRBD1 agrees at 9 bases. This CDR3 is built from 14 residues. CDR1 and CDR2 (germline): SNHLY, FYNNEI. V was pared by 10 bases and J by 6 bases, with 9 bases of the junction left unmatched. The CDR3 DNA reads TGTGCCACGTACTTTCGGACAGGGGATGAAAAACTGTTTTTT. Encoded protein: CATYFRTGDEKLFF.

This chain uses TRBV7-9 with TRBJ2-2; 7 bases align to TRBD2. The CDR3 spans 17 residues. Germline lookup yields CDR1 SEHNR and CDR2 FQNEAQ (reference sequence). J gave up 7 bases and V 5 bases, and 16 bases lay outside the gene matches. CDR3 bases: TGTGCCAGCAGCCAAGGTCTGGGGACTACTAGGGTCGGGGAGCTGTTTTTT. Amino acid sequence: CASSQGLGTTRVGELFF. Combining the CDR3 with reference TRBV7-9 and TRBJ2-2 gives the whole variable domain DTGVSQNPRHKITKRGQNVTFRCDPISEHNRLYWYRQTLGQGPEFLTYFQNEAQLEKSRLLSDRFSAERPKGSFSTLEIQRTEQGDSAMYLCASSQGLGTTRVGELFFGEGSRLTVL.

This clonotype came up many times. The genes are TRBV6-5 and TRBJ1-5; D unclear. Germline CDR1 is MNHEY and CDR2 is SVGAGI. The CDR3 has 13 residues. V was trimmed by 4 bases and J by 4 bases, leaving 8 bases between them. CDR3 protein: CASSSRENQPQHF. The DNA of the CDR3 is TGTGCCAGCAGTTCCCGAGAGAATCAGCCCCAGCATTTT.

The chain has TRBV9 and TRBJ2-7; D is possibly TRBD1 (6 bases). V shed 3 bases and J shed 0 bases, with 13 bases lying between them. Germline V lookup: CDR1 SGDLS, CDR2 YYNGEE. The CDR3 contains 15 residues. The CDR3 DNA is TGTGCCAGCAGCGCCCGAGGGGGAAGCTCCTACGAGCAGTACTTC. This encodes CASSARGGSSYEQYF. Complete variable domain (other parts from reference TRBV9 and TRBJ2-7): DSGVTQTPKHLITATGQRVTLRCSPRSGDLSVYWYQQSLDQGLQFLIQYYNGEERAKGNILERFSAQQFPDLHSELNLSSLELGDSALYFCASSARGGSSYEQYFGPGTRLTVT.

Many counts were recorded for this clonotype. Being one base from a much bigger clone, this may be a read error. The CDR3 region has the DNA TGTGCCAGCAGCGCTGTTCCTCTAGGTCATCCCCAGCATTTT. Translation gives CASSAVPLGHPQHF. The genes are TRBV5-5 and TRBJ1-5, with D unclear. Per germline, CDR1 SGHKS and CDR2 YYEKEE (reference sequence). V was shortened by 4 bases and J by 10 bases, with 18 bases between the two germline ends. This CDR3 region has 14 residues.

This clonotype showed up many times. The chain couples TRBV20-1 to TRBJ1-1; 10 nucleotides match TRBD1. This CDR3 comprises 14 residues. From germline, CDR1 is DFQATT and CDR2 SNEGSKA (reference sequence). The V segment lost 6 bases and the J segment 4 bases; nucleotides outside the gene matches: 8. The CDR3 spells CSAKTGGDSTEAFF. For the CDR3, the DNA is TGCAGTGCAAAGACAGGGGGCGATTCCACTGAAGCTTTCTTT.

V gene TRBV9 combines with J gene TRBJ1-4; TRBD1 is a possible D gene (5 bases). The length of the CDR3 is 15 residues. The germline V gene encodes CDR1 SGDLS and CDR2 YYNGEE. Trimming removed 4 bases from V and 10 bases from J, with 20 bases in between. CDR3 region: CASSPTGSGSGKLFF. In DNA, the CDR3 is TGTGCCAGCAGCCCCACCGGATCAGGGTCTGGAAAACTGTTTTTT.

This clonotype qualifies as medium-sized. J is TRBJ1-6 and V is TRBV7-9, with unresolved D. The CDR3 loop spans 14 amino acids. CDR1 is SEHNR and CDR2 is FQNEAQ in the germline V gene (reference sequence). V lost 4 bases to trimming and J lost 10 bases, with 14 bases between them. The CDR3 reads CASSSQTSYSPLHF. CDR3 nucleotides: TGTGCCAGCAGCTCCCAAACGTCCTACTCACCCCTCCACTTT.

The chain combines TRBV2 with TRBJ2-3; a weak D match, TRBD2 (5 bases). This CDR3 region has 14 residues. Germline V gene data show CDR1 as SNHLY and CDR2 as FYNNEI. V was shortened by 7 bases and J by 0 bases, with 11 bases between the two germline ends. The CDR3 DNA follows: TGTGCCAGCATACGACTAACTAGCACAGATACGCAGTATTTT. This codes for CASIRLTSTDTQYF.

V usage is TRBV7-3 and J usage is TRBJ2-4; tentatively, D is TRBD1 (6 bases). The germline V and J ends were trimmed by 5 bases and 11 bases, with 16 bases remaining between them. This CDR3 has 13 amino acids. The germline gives CDR1 SGHTA, CDR2 FQGTGA. CDR3 residues: CASSLEQGGLQYF. The DNA for the CDR3 is TGTGCCAGCAGCCTCGAACAGGGTGGCCTTCAGTACTTC.

By sample share, this clonotype is medium-sized. This chain joins TRBV20-1 and TRBJ2-7; TRBD2 matches at 11 bases. The CDR3 length is 13 residues. Looked up from germline, CDR1 is DFQATT and CDR2 is SNEGSKA (reference sequence). V was clipped by 4 bases and J by 7 bases; unmatched bases: 6. As DNA, the CDR3 is TGCAGTGCTACACTAGCGGGAGTCGGGGAGCAGTACTTC. As protein: CSATLAGVGEQYF.

V gene TRBV28 combines with J gene TRBJ1-1; TRBD1 is a possible D gene (6 bases). Trimming removed 3 bases at V and 2 bases at J, with 25 bases between. CDR3 length: 19 amino acids. Germline V gene sequence: CDR1 MDHEN, CDR2 SYDVKM. CDR3 DNA: TGTGCCAGCAGTTTCAATTCGGGAGGGGGGAGGACCTTTAACACTGAAGCTTTCTTT. It codes for CASSFNSGGGRTFNTEAFF.

The rearrangement joins TRBV24-1 to TRBJ2-1, with TRBD2 matching 14 bases. The trim removed 4 bases at V and 8 bases at J, leaving 12 bases unmatched. This CDR3 contains 18 residues. CDR1 KGHDR and CDR2 SFDVKD come from the germline V gene. The CDR3 DNA is TGTGCCACCAGTGACCCAGGACAGGGGACTAGCGGGAGTCATGAGCAGTTCTTC. Encoded protein: CATSDPGQGTSGSHEQFF.

The chain employs TRBV7-9 and TRBJ2-2; TRBD2 aligns across 11 bases. CDR1 SEHNR and CDR2 FQNEAQ come from the germline V gene (reference sequence). V lost 5 bases and J lost 5; bases outside the gene matches: 7. The CDR3 covers 16 residues. This chain's CDR3 is CASSRTSGSWTGELFF. CDR3 in DNA: TGTGCCAGCAGCCGTACTAGCGGGAGTTGGACCGGGGAGCTGTTTTTT.

A remark on this clonotype: Since the CDR3 does not end with the conserved phenylalanine or tryptophan, this likely comes from a read error. Because the CDR3's place on the DNA is in doubt, the DNA is left out and the CDR3 is given as listed by TCRdb. The rearrangement uses TRBV2 and TRBJ2-7; TRBD2, as called in the table, went unchecked against the DNA. CDR1 SNHLY and CDR2 FYNNEI come from the germline V gene. The CDR3 is 12 residues long, ends included. The CDR3 sequence is CASSLSSGRINL.